This T cell receptor beta chain is drawn from a study of Graves' ophthalmopathy and Graves' hyperthyroidism (dated by TCRdb to the late 2010s). As for the study more broadly: Peripheral blood samples were taken at the time of initial diagnosis, before any treatment was given. The study used signatures of the TCR beta repertoire to tell Graves' ophthalmopathy apart from Graves' hyperthyroidism and to predict which patients would progress to ophthalmopathy. In total, approximately 130 blood samples were TCR-sequenced: some 43 ophthalmopathy, some 75 hyperthyroidism and some 17 hyperthyroidism-to-ophthalmopathy patients. To explore V-J signatures that distinguish ophthalmopathy from hyperthyroidism, a discovery set of about a hundred patients was enrolled, made up of 40 to 45 with ophthalmopathy and around 60 with stable hyperthyroidism. An independent validation cohort comprised about 20 hyperthyroidism patients and about 16 patients who later progressed from hyperthyroidism to ophthalmopathy. In five or six hyperthyroidism patients, the T-cell repertoire of thyroid tissue was compared with the T-cell repertoire of blood. Once sampling was done, hyperthyroidism patients were given methimazole at a starting dose of 30 mg daily, while ophthalmopathy patients were given high-dose intravenous methylprednisolone. For training and testing, the approximately 97 patients in the discovery cohort were randomly divided in a 7:3 ratio.

TCR beta CDR3 regions were amplified from RNA transcripts for repertoire sequencing. A first-round RT-PCR used HTBI primers with the Qiagen OneStep RT-PCR kit, followed by a second-round multiplex PCR, size selection and purification. Libraries were sequenced paired-end with 100 bp reads on an Illumina HiSeq2000. Per the authors' processing: Reads were processed with SOAPnuke, discarding reads with adapters, uncalled bases, mean Phred below 15, or no exact constant-primer or identifier match. COPE v1.2.5 was used to merge high-quality paired reads. Each unique nucleotide sequence was treated as a clonotype, and MiTCR v1.1 was used to align the clonotypes to the IMGT TRB V, D and J references. The analysis was limited to V-J combinations with a frequency above 0.0001, which together covered over 99% of the repertoires. For each V-J combination, a TCR clonal expansion and chaos score was defined as F50 clonal expansion divided by the chaos observed in the TCRdist matrix. Welch's t-statistics and random forest were used to narrow the features down to roughly twelve V-J combinations, which were then fed into a naive Bayes classifier. The similarity between thyroid and blood repertoires was quantified using the Morisita-Horn index. TCRdb reprocessed the public reads (quality trimming at Q25 with fastp, clone calling with MiXCR) and kept in-frame beta chains. Each CDR3 protein appears once, grouped with its most common genes and DNA. The authors' filters were not applied to this entry. A total of hundreds of thousands of distinct CDR3 sequences appear in this sample, around a fifth of them only once. The ten largest clones represent around 6.5% of the sample.

Overall results and qualifications from the work: In validation, the model predicted ophthalmopathy progression with 70.59% sensitivity and about 77% specificity; 12 predicted patients were CT-confirmed with GO in a median of around 6 months. No statistical method was used to set the sample size in advance, and the investigators knew which group each participant was assigned to. In cross-validation, the 13-signature model distinguished ophthalmopathy from stable hyperthyroidism with around 90% sensitivity and approximately 81% specificity, while in the test set the corresponding values were 80% and 75%. Most expanded thyroid clonotypes with a frequency above 0.001 also appeared in blood, which suggests that blood repertoires may reflect the immune response in the thyroid.

A patient counted as having stable hyperthyroidism if there was no progression to ophthalmopathy within 18 months of follow-up. Patients with hyperthyroidism were aged 18 to 65 years, had been newly diagnosed, and had a disease duration of less than 2 months. Patients with other autoimmune diseases, uncontrolled infections, pregnancy or lactation were excluded from the study. Diagnosis relied on clinical symptoms, serum thyroxine, TRAb, thyroid ultrasound and orbital computed tomography. PBMCs were isolated from 7.5 to 10 ml of fresh peripheral blood by Ficoll-Paque density gradient centrifugation. Total RNA was extracted with Trizol reagent and quality-checked on an Agilent 2100 Bioanalyzer. This clonotype occurred many times. Its antigen specificity is not known. No qualities accompany the bases; no much larger clone lies one base away. Measured from the cysteine to the phenylalanine, the CDR3 is 14 residues long. Only CDR3 DNA is held: 42 bases, read in frame from base 1. V lost 6 bases and J lost 0 bases; the stretch between them is 9 bases long. Reading the germline V gene (reference sequence) gives CDR1 LNHDA and CDR2 SQIVND.

Sequencing input: peripheral blood. The V and J segments used are TRBV19 and TRBJ1-5; the D gene cannot be named for sure. This TCR derives from a woman younger than 35 with stable Graves' hyperthyroidism. Some clones in this sample may be carry-over from other donors' samples. Donor details come from another sample of the same person, matched by shared clones. The base sequence is TGTGCCAGTAGGAAGGCGGGTAGCAATCAGCCCCAGCATTTT. Its amino acids are CASRKAGSNQPQHF.